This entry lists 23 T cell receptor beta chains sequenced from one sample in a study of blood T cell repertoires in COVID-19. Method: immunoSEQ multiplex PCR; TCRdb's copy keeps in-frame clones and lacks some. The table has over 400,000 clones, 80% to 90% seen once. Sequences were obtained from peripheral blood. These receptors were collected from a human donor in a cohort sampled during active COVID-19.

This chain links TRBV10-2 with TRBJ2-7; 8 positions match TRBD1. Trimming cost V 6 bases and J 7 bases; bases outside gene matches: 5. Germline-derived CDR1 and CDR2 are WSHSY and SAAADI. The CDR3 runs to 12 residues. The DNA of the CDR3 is TGCGCCAGCAGGGGGGACAGGCGGGAGCAGTACTTC. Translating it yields CASRGDRREQYF.

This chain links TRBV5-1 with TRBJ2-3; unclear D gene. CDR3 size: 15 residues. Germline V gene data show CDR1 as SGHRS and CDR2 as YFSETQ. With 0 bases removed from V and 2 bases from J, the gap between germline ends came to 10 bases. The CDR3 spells CASSLAGRFTDTQYF. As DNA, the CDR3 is TGCGCCAGCAGCTTGGCAGGTAGATTCACAGATACGCAGTATTTT.

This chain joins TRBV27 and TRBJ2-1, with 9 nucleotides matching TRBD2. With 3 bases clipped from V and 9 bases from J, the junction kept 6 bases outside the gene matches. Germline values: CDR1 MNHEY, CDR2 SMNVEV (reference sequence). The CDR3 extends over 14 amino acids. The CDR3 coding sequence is TGTGCCAGCAGTTTGCTAGCGGGGCAGGGTGAGCAGTTCTTC. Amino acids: CASSLLAGQGEQFF.

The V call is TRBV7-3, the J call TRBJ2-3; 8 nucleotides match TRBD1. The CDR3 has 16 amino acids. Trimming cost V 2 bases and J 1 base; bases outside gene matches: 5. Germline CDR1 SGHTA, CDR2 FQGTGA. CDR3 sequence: CASSLGADRGTDTQYF. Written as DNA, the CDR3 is TGTGCCAGCAGCTTAGGGGCGGACAGGGGCACAGATACGCAGTATTTT.

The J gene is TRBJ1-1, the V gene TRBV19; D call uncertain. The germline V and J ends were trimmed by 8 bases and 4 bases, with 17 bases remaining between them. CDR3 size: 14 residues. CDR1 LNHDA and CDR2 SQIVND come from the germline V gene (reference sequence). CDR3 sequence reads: CASSSERESTEAFF. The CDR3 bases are TGTGCCAGTTCTTCCGAGAGGGAGAGCACTGAAGCTTTCTTT.

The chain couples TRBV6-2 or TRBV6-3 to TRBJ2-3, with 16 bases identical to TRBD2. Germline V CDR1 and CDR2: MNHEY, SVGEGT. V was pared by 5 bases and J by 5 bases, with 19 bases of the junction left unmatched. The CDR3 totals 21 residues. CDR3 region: CASSLPLGLAGGPGEEDTQYF. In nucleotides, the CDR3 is TGTGCCAGCAGTCTCCCACTGGGACTAGCGGGAGGGCCGGGAGAAGAAGATACGCAGTATTTT.

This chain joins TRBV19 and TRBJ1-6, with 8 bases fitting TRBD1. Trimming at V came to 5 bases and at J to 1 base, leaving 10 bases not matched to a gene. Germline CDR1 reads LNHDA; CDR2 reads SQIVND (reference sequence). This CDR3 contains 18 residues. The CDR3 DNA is TGTGCCAGTAGTGAGACAGGGGTGAGGAGATCCTATAATTCACCCCTCCACTTT. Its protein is CASSETGVRRSYNSPLHF.

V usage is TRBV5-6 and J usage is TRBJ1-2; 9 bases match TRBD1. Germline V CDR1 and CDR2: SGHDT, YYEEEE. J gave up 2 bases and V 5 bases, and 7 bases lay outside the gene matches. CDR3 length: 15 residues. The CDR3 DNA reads TGTGCCAGCAGTGAACAGGGGGCTGAGAACTATGGCTACACCTTC. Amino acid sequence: CASSEQGAENYGYTF.

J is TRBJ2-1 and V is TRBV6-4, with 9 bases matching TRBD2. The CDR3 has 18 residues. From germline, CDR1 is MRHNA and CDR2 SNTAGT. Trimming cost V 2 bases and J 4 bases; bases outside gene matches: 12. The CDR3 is CASSDTPLAGGKYNEQFF. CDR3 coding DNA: TGTGCCAGCAGTGACACCCCCTTGGCGGGAGGGAAGTACAATGAGCAGTTCTTC.

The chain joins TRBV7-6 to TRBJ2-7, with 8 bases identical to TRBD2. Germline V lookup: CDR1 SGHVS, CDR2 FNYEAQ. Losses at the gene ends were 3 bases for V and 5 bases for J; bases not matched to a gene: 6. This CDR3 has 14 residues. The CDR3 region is CASSFLAGGDEQYF. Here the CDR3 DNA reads TGTGCCAGCAGCTTTCTAGCGGGCGGCGACGAGCAGTACTTC.

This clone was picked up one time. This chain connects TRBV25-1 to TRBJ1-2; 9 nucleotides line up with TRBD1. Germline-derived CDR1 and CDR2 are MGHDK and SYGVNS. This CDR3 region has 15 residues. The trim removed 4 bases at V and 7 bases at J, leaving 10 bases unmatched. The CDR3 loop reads CASSAGDRARSGYTF. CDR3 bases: TGTGCCAGCAGTGCAGGGGACAGGGCTAGATCTGGCTACACCTTC.

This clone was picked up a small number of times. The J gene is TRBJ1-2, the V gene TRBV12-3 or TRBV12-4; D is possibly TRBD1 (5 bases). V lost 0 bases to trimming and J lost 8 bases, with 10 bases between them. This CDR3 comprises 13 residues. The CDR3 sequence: CASSLAGDSGYTF. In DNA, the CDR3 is TGTGCCAGCAGTTTAGCTGGGGACTCGGGCTACACCTTC.

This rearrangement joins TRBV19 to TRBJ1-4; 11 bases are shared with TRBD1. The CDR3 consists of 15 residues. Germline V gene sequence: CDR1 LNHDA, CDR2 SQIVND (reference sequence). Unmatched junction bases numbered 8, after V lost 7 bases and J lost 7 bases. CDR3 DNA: TGTGCCAGTAACCCCCGGACAGGGGGCTTTGAAAAACTGTTTTTT. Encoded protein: CASNPRTGGFEKLFF.

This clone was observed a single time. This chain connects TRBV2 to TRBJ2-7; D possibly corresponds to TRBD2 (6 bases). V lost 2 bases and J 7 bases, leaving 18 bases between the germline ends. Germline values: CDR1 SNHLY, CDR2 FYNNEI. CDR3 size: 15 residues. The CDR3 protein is CASSERSGVRSEQYF. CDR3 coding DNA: TGTGCCAGCAGTGAACGATCGGGAGTCCGGAGTGAGCAGTACTTC.

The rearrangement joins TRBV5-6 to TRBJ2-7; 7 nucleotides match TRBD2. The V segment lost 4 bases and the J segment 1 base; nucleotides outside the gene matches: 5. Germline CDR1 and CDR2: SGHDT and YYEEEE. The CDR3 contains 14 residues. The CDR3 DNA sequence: TGTGCCAGCAGCACATCTAGCGGATCCTACGAGCAGTACTTC. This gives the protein CASSTSSGSYEQYF.

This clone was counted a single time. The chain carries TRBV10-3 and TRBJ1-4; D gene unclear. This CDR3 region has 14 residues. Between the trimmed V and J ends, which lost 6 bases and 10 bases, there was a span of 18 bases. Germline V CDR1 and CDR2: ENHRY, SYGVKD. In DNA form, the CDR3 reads TGTGCCATCAGCAATAATTCGCGAAACCCAAAACTGTTTTTT. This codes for CAISNNSRNPKLFF.

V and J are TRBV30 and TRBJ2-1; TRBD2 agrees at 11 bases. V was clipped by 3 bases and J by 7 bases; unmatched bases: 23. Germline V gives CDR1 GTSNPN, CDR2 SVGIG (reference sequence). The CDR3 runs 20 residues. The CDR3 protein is CAWSGVLLAGGQGLFNEQFF. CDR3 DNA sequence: TGTGCCTGGAGCGGTGTTCTGCTAGCGGGAGGCCAGGGGTTATTTAATGAGCAGTTCTTC.

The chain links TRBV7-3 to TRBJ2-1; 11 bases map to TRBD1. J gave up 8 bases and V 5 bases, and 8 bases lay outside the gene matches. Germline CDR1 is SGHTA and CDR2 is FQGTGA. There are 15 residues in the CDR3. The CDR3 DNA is TGTGCCAGCAGCGCAGAGAGGACAGGGGGCCATGAGCAGTTCTTC. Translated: CASSAERTGGHEQFF.

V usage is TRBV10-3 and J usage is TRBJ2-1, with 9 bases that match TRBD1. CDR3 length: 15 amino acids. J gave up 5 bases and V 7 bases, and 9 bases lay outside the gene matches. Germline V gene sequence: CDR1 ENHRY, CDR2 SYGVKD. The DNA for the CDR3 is TGTGCCATCAATACGGGACAGGGAGGCGACAATGAGCAGTTCTTC. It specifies CAINTGQGGDNEQFF.

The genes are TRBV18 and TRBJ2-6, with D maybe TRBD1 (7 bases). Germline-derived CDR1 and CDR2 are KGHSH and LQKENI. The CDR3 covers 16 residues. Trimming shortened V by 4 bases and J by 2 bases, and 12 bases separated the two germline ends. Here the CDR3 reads CASSQEGAAGANVLTF. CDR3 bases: TGTGCCAGCTCACAGGAGGGGGCTGCTGGGGCCAACGTCCTGACTTTC.

The CDR3 loop reads CASSSGQFTEAFF. The CDR3 nucleotides read TGCGCCAGCAGCTCGGGACAGTTCACTGAAGCTTTCTTT. V usage is TRBV5-1 and J usage is TRBJ1-1, with TRBD1 matching over 7 bases. The ends lost 3 bases at V and 4 bases at J; junction bases unmatched: 3. Germline CDR1 reads SGHRS; CDR2 reads YFSETQ. This CDR3 region has 13 residues.

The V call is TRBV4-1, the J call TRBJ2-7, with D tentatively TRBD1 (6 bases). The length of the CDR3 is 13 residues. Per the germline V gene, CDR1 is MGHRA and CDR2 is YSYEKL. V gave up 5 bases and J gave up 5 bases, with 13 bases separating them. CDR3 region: CASSYGTSNEQYF. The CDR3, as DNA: TGCGCCAGCAGCTACGGGACATCAAACGAGCAGTACTTC.

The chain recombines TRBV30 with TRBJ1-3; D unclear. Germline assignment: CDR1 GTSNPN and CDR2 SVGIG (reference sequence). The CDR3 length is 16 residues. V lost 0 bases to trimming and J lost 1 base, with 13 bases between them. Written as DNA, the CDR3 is TGTGCCTGGAGTGTCTCACAGAGGGAATCTGGAAACACCATATATTTT. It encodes CAWSVSQRESGNTIYF.